This paragraph reports one T cell receptor (beta chain). V gave up 3 bases and J gave up 2 bases, with 11 bases separating them. CDR1 and CDR2 (germline): LNHDA, SQIVND (reference sequence). CDR3 length: 15 residues. Sequencing used immunoSEQ multiplex PCR; TCRdb keeps in-frame clones, though not all of them. Counted here are about 180,000 clones, around 88% occurring once; the ten biggest clones make up over 7.5%. The source of the sample is a study of blood T cell repertoires in COVID-19. Resolution of symptoms, clearance, or two negative PCRs was present in recovered Cohort 3 donors. The genes are TRBV19 and TRBJ2-1, with D perhaps TRBD2 (6 bases). Sequencing input: PBMCs or T cells enriched from blood (not recorded which). The clonotype comes from a woman aged 30 to 39 who had recovered from COVID-19. The chain's CDR3 is CASSISGLAYNEQFF. The CDR3 DNA is TGTGCCAGTAGTATCAGCGGGTTGGCCTACAATGAGCAGTTCTTC.